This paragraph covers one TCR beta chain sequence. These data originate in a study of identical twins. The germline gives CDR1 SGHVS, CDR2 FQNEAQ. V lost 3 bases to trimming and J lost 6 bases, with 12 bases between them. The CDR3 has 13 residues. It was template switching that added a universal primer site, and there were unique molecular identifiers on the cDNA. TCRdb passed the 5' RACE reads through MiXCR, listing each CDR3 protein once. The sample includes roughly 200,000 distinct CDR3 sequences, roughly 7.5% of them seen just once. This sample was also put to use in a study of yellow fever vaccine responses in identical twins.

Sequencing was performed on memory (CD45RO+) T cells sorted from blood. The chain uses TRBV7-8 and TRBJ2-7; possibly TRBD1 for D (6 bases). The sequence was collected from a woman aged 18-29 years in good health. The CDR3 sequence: CASSFRTVAEQYF. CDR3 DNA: TGTGCCAGCAGCTTCCGGACAGTAGCCGAGCAGTACTTC. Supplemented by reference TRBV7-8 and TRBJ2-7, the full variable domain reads GAGVSQSPRYKVAKRGQDVALRCDPISGHVSLFWYQQALGQGPEFLTYFQNEAQLDKSGLPSDRFFAERPEGSVSTLKIQRTQQEDSAVYLCASSFRTVAEQYFGPGTRLTVT.